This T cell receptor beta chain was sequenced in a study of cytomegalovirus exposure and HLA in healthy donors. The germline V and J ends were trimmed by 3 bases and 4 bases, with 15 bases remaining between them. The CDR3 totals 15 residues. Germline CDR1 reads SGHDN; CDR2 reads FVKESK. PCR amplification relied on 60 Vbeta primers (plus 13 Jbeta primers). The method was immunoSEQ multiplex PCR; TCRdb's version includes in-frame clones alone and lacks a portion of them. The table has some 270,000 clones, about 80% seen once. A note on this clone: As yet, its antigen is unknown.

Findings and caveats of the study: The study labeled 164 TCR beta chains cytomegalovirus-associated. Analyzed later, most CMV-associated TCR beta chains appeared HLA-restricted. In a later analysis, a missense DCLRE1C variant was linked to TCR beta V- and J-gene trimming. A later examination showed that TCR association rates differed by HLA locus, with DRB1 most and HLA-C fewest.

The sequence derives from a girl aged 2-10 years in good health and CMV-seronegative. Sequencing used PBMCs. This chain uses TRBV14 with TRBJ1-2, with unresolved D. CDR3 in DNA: TGTGCCAGCAGCCAGGCCCCAAGGAGCAGCTATGGCTACACCTTC. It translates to CASSQAPRSSYGYTF.